The 6 T cell receptor beta chains reported below all come from one sample, sequenced in a study of OX40 agonist ivuxolimab in advanced cancers. TCRdb's table, derived via immunoSEQ multiplex PCR, lists solely in-frame clones and lacks some. Altogether 15,000 to 20,000 clones are present, approximately 85% being singletons, with the ten largest covering roughly 29%. The sequencing here drew on CD4+ or CD8+ T cells sorted from blood, taken in a trial of the OX40 agonist ivuxolimab. The receptors here all came from an adult with an advanced solid tumor such as melanoma, head and neck, liver or kidney cancer.

The chain carries TRBV28 and TRBJ1-5, with 7 bases that match TRBD1. Germline V gene lookup returns CDR1 MDHEN and CDR2 SYDVKM. This CDR3 has 15 amino acids. V gave up 5 bases and J gave up 2 bases; unmatched junction bases: 6. CDR3 amino acids: CASSILTGGNQPQHF. The CDR3, as DNA: TGTGCCAGCAGTATCTTAACAGGGGGCAATCAGCCCCAGCATTTT.

The chain combines TRBV18 with TRBJ2-7; D might be TRBD1 (5 bases). Germline V gene data show CDR1 as KGHSH and CDR2 as LQKENI. Trimming took 6 bases from V and 3 from J, leaving 12 bases between them. The CDR3 consists of 13 residues. CDR3 residues: CASSHSDSYEQYF. Here the CDR3 DNA reads TGTGCCAGCTCGCACTCCGACAGCTACGAGCAGTACTTC.

This chain connects TRBV5-4 to TRBJ2-1, with D hard to call. The V end was cut by 1 base, the J end by 4 bases, with 9 bases between. The CDR3 covers 14 residues. CDR1 and CDR2 (germline): SGHNT, YYREEE (reference sequence). CDR3 residues: CASSLSDVYNEQFF. CDR3 bases: TGTGCCAGCAGCTTGAGTGACGTTTACAATGAGCAGTTCTTC.

This rearrangement joins TRBV4-2 to TRBJ2-7, with 8 bases lining up with TRBD2. CDR3 size: 15 residues. In germline, CDR1 is LGHNA, CDR2 YNFKEQ. V gave up 1 base and J gave up 0 bases; unmatched junction bases: 2. The CDR3 protein is CASSQVREVSYEQYF. Here the CDR3 DNA reads TGTGCCAGCAGCCAAGTGCGGGAGGTCTCCTACGAGCAGTACTTC.

This chain uses TRBV4-1 with TRBJ2-1; TRBD2 matches 12 bases. This CDR3 is 14 amino acids long. Germline CDR1 reads MGHRA; CDR2 reads YSYEKL. Trimming removed 1 base from V and 15 bases from J; junction bases left unmatched: 7. CDR3 nucleotide sequence: TGCGCCAGCAGCCAAGGTCTAGCGGGAGGGCCGGCGTTCTTC. Amino acids: CASSQGLAGGPAFF.

The chain links TRBV2 to TRBJ2-1; no clear D gene. Germline V gene data show CDR1 as SNHLY and CDR2 as FYNNEI. CDR3 length: 11 amino acids. V was cut by 8 bases and J by 9 bases, with 11 bases left in between. CDR3 in amino acids: CASRLPTEQFF. In nucleotides, the CDR3 is TGTGCCAGCCGGCTACCTACTGAGCAGTTCTTC.